The text below deals with one T cell receptor (beta chain). This entry comes from a study of blood T cell repertoires in COVID-19. Turning to the study itself: COVID-19 samples from acute and convalescent phases originated in the United States, Italy and Spain. T cells, B-cell-depleted T cells, or PBMCs supplied cDNA or gDNA.

V lost 5 bases, J lost 5 bases, and 7 bases stayed unmatched. The CDR3 has 15 residues. From germline, CDR1 is LGHDT and CDR2 YNNKEL (reference sequence). Seattle's enrolled individuals joined amid active infection and were then monitored longitudinally. Original analysis: Amplifying reference gene primers gave estimates of nucleated cell counts. Produced via immunoSEQ multiplex PCR; TCRdb's table is partial and in-frame only. Clone size and the V and J calls come from that table; the DNA yielded D and trimming. This repertoire shows about 200,000 clones, 82% found once; its top ten account for approximately 8.1%.

This receptor was obtained from a woman aged 60-75 years with COVID-19, enrolled during active disease. The J gene is TRBJ2-5, the V gene TRBV3-1 (or the pseudogene TRBV3-2), with 11 bases fitting TRBD2. The sequenced sample consisted of peripheral blood. The CDR3 sequence: CASSVSGRGEETQYF. CDR3 in DNA: TGTGCCAGCAGCGTTAGCGGGAGGGGAGAGGAGACCCAGTACTTC.